The rows below give T cell receptor beta chains drawn from one sample of a study of cytomegalovirus exposure and HLA in healthy donors. Libraries were prepared by immunoSEQ multiplex PCR; TCRdb keeps only in-frame clonotypes and omits some of them. Of about 140,000 clones listed, more than 75% are singletons. Material: PBMCs. These receptors all stem from a man between 40 and 49 years old in good health and CMV-seronegative. CDR3s include the opening cysteine and the closing phenylalanine or tryptophan. D genes are given only for firm matches. The listing skips clone size in some rows; elsewhere it reads once, few, many or a size class.

D gene	clone size	V gene	J gene	CDR3 protein	CDR3 DNA
TRBD1	.	TRBV28	TRBJ2-5	CASRRQGAKETQYF	TGTGCCAGCAGGCGTCAGGGGGCGAAAGAGACCCAGTACTTC
TRBD1	.	TRBV28	TRBJ2-7	CASSFLGTGVDEQYF	TGTGCCAGCAGTTTTTTAGGGACAGGGGTCGACGAGCAGTACTTC
.	.	TRBV9	TRBJ2-3	CASSASTGPDYTDTQYF	TGTGCCAGCAGCGCCTCGACCGGGCCGGACTACACAGATACGCAGTATTTT
TRBD1	.	TRBV29-1	TRBJ2-7	CSYLKDRAGEQYF	TGCAGCTACCTGAAGGACAGGGCCGGCGAGCAGTACTTC
TRBD2	.	TRBV2	TRBJ2-5	CASGGGPETQYF	TGTGCCAGCGGGGGAGGGCCAGAGACCCAGTACTTC
.	few	TRBV7-9	TRBJ2-7	CASSPGLYEQYF	TGTGCCAGCAGCCCAGGGTTATACGAGCAGTACTTC
TRBD2	.	TRBV6-6	TRBJ2-1	CASSPRDYNEQFF	TGTGCCAGCAGTCCCCGGGACTATAATGAGCAGTTCTTC
.	once	TRBV2	TRBJ2-3	CASSWTTSTDTQYF	TGTGCCAGCAGTTGGACTACCAGCACAGATACGCAGTATTTT
TRBD1	.	TRBV6-5	TRBJ2-2	CASSYSGQGTGELFF	TGTGCCAGCAGTTACTCGGGACAGGGAACCGGGGAGCTGTTTTTT
.	.	TRBV5-1	TRBJ1-6	CASSLHGEAAPLHF	TGCGCCAGCAGCTTGCATGGTGAGGCTGCACCCCTCCACTTT
TRBD1	.	TRBV7-9	TRBJ1-2	CASRSLTGRDYGYTF	TGTGCCAGCAGATCGTTGACAGGGCGGGACTATGGCTACACCTTC
TRBD1	.	TRBV7-9	TRBJ2-7	CASSPGTGGAGRYEQYF	TGTGCCAGCAGCCCCGGGACAGGGGGCGCGGGGAGGTACGAGCAGTACTTC
.	once	TRBV6-1	TRBJ1-5	CATKDRNIQPQHF	TGTGCCACCAAGGACAGAAATATACAGCCCCAGCATTTT
TRBD1	.	TRBV6-6	TRBJ2-1	CASQGQSDNEQFF	TGTGCCAGTCAGGGACAGAGCGACAATGAGCAGTTCTTC
TRBD1	.	TRBV6-5	TRBJ1-1	CASSYRGLNTEAFF	TGTGCCAGCAGCTACAGGGGCTTGAACACTGAAGCTTTCTTT
TRBD1	.	TRBV28	TRBJ2-7	CASGRSGGAFEQYF	TGTGCCAGCGGCAGATCAGGGGGCGCGTTCGAGCAGTACTTC
.	.	TRBV27	TRBJ2-7	CASSLQVNSYEQYF	TGTGCCAGCAGTTTGCAGGTCAACTCCTACGAGCAGTACTTC
.	.	TRBV5-6	TRBJ1-1	CASSFWEWPEAFF	TGTGCCAGCAGCTTTTGGGAGTGGCCCGAAGCTTTCTTT
TRBD1	.	TRBV27	TRBJ2-1	CASSLLGETGSYNEQFF	TGTGCCAGCAGTTTACTTGGCGAGACAGGGTCCTACAATGAGCAGTTCTTC
.	few	TRBV6-6	TRBJ2-1	CASSYTDREQFF	TGTGCCAGCAGTTACACAGACAGGGAGCAGTTCTTC
.	.	TRBV29-1	TRBJ2-1	CSVGGGSRDEQFF	TGCAGCGTTGGAGGAGGGTCTAGGGATGAGCAGTTCTTC
TRBD1	.	TRBV7-9	TRBJ1-2	CASTDREVVGYTF	TGTGCCAGCACCGACAGGGAGGTAGTAGGCTACACCTTC
TRBD1	.	TRBV5-4	TRBJ2-2	CASSLEGWGTADTGELFF	TGTGCCAGCAGCTTGGAGGGGTGGGGGACAGCGGACACCGGGGAGCTGTTTTTT
TRBD1	few	TRBV6-5	TRBJ2-7	CASRYRDRDYEQYF	TGTGCCAGCAGATACCGGGACAGGGACTACGAGCAGTACTTC
TRBD2	.	TRBV29-1	TRBJ2-1	CSVFGLAGGYNEQFF	TGCAGCGTTTTCGGACTAGCGGGAGGGTACAATGAGCAGTTCTTC
.	.	TRBV19	TRBJ2-7	CASSISVTYEQYF	TGTGCCAGTAGTATCTCGGTGACCTACGAGCAGTACTTC
.	few	TRBV28	TRBJ1-1	CASSSLPGDTEAFF	TGTGCCAGCAGTTCCCTCCCGGGGGACACTGAAGCTTTCTTT
.	.	TRBV7-8	TRBJ2-5	CASSFRPDEWEEGKETQYF	TGTGCCAGCAGCTTCCGGCCGGATGAGTGGGAGGAAGGAAAAGAGACCCAGTACTTC
TRBD2	.	TRBV2	TRBJ2-3	CASSISGRVTSTDTQYF	TGTGCCAGCAGTATTAGCGGGAGAGTTACTAGCACAGATACGCAGTATTTT
.	.	TRBV23-1	TRBJ1-4	CASSQSPGVEGRDEKLFF	TGCGCCAGCAGTCAATCCCCTGGGGTCGAGGGGAGGGATGAAAAACTGTTTTTT
TRBD1	few	TRBV4-3	TRBJ1-2	CASSQRQGMNYGYTF	TGCGCCAGCAGCCAAAGACAGGGTATGAACTATGGCTACACCTTC
.	.	TRBV7-2	TRBJ2-7	CASSSGERRSDLSYEQYF	TGTGCCAGCAGCTCCGGAGAACGAAGGAGTGACCTCTCCTACGAGCAGTACTTC
TRBD2	.	TRBV7-8	TRBJ2-5	CASSNLGLAGVMETQYF	TGTGCCAGCAGCAATCTCGGACTAGCGGGGGTGATGGAGACCCAGTACTTC
TRBD1	.	TRBV5-1	TRBJ2-6	CASSLRRDRAGANGLTF	TGCGCCAGCAGCTTGCGGCGTGACAGGGCTGGGGCCAACGGCCTGACTTTC
TRBD1	.	TRBV7-8	TRBJ1-1	CASSSRQGYMNTEAFF	TGTGCCAGCAGCTCCAGACAGGGATACATGAACACTGAAGCTTTCTTT
.	.	TRBV5-4	TRBJ2-5	CASRLEVGQETQYF	TGTGCCAGCAGGCTGGAGGTAGGCCAAGAGACCCAGTACTTC
TRBD2	.	TRBV19	TRBJ2-1	CASSGLAGVGNEQFF	TGTGCCAGTAGCGGACTAGCGGGAGTCGGTAATGAGCAGTTCTTC
.	.	TRBV30	TRBJ2-5	CACASWTVEGTQYF	TGTGCCTGCGCCTCCTGGACAGTCGAGGGGACCCAGTACTTC
.	.	TRBV13	TRBJ2-1	CASSRRGGPYNEQFF	TGTGCCAGCAGCCGTCGAGGGGGTCCCTACAATGAGCAGTTCTTC
.	.	TRBV7-8	TRBJ1-2	CASSQVGGWGYTF	TGTGCCAGCTCCCAGGTGGGGGGATGGGGCTACACCTTC
TRBD1	few	TRBV18	TRBJ2-5	CASSQGQAEVEQYF	TGTGCCAGCTCTCAAGGACAGGCAGAAGTGGAGCAGTACTTC
TRBD2	.	TRBV7-3	TRBJ2-3	CASSLISSGGADTQYF	TGTGCCAGCAGCTTAATCTCTAGCGGGGGGGCGGATACGCAGTATTTT
TRBD2	.	TRBV5-1	TRBJ2-3	CASSLSGGRDTQYF	TGCGCCAGCAGCTTGAGCGGGGGGAGAGATACGCAGTATTTT
TRBD1	.	TRBV18	TRBJ1-1	CASSARTGAVSGTEAFF	TGTGCCAGCTCAGCTAGGACAGGGGCGGTGTCGGGCACTGAAGCTTTCTTT
.	.	TRBV13	TRBJ1-2	CASSYDRLANYGYTF	TGTGCCAGCAGCTACGACAGGTTAGCTAACTATGGCTACACCTTC
.	.	TRBV13	TRBJ2-5	CASSLGLIGGDPQETQYF	TGTGCCAGCAGCTTAGGCCTAATTGGCGGGGACCCCCAAGAGACCCAGTACTTC
.	.	TRBV7-2	TRBJ1-5	CASSSGELFSNQPQHF	TGTGCCAGCAGTTCAGGGGAGCTTTTTAGCAATCAGCCCCAGCATTTT
.	.	TRBV5-5	TRBJ1-2	CASSLGGAGAAGYGYTF	TGTGCCAGCAGCTTGGGAGGTGCAGGAGCGGCGGGCTATGGCTACACCTTC
TRBD1	.	TRBV7-8	TRBJ2-7	CASTRQGAYEQYF	TGTGCCAGCACAAGACAGGGGGCCTACGAGCAGTACTTC
TRBD1	.	TRBV7-9	TRBJ2-1	CASSFSTGVDEQFF	TGTGCCAGCAGCTTCTCGACAGGGGTCGATGAGCAGTTCTTC